The 18 T cell receptor beta chains below all came from one sample that was sequenced in a study of blood T cell repertoires in COVID-19. TCRdb keeps only in-frame clones here, not all; method: immunoSEQ multiplex PCR. Here the sample spans some 330,000 clones, about nine tenths being singletons. The sequenced material came from PBMCs or T cells enriched from blood (not recorded which). These receptors all come from a man younger than 40 who had recovered from COVID-19.

V and J are TRBV3-1 (or the pseudogene TRBV3-2) and TRBJ1-3; D unresolved. The CDR3 has 14 amino acids. V dropped 4 bases and J dropped 0 bases, with 7 bases sitting between them. In germline, CDR1 is LGHDT, CDR2 YNNKEL (reference sequence). The CDR3 DNA follows: TGTGCCAGCAGCCCGAGCGGCTCTGGAAACACCATATATTTT. Translated: CASSPSGSGNTIYF.

Comment on this clone: The junction departs from the called germline gene at one end, perhaps through a read error. The chain couples TRBV11-3 to TRBJ2-1, with 8 nucleotides matching TRBD2. The CDR3 sequence is 11 residues long. The V gene's germline CDR1 is SGHNT and CDR2 YENEEA. The CDR3 DNA is TGTGCCGGCAGCCGAGGACTAGCGCAGTTCTTC. Its translation: CAGSRGLAQFF.

The chain has TRBV7-2 and TRBJ2-5; TRBD1 is a possible D gene (5 bases). This CDR3 is built from 16 residues. CDR1 and CDR2 from the germline V gene are SGHTA and FQGNSA. Trimming removed 5 bases from V and 3 bases from J, with 19 bases in between. The CDR3 protein is CASSPYLMTDKETQYF. CDR3 coding DNA: TGTGCCAGCAGCCCTTATTTAATGACAGATAAAGAGACCCAGTACTTC.

This clone appeared a single time. This chain uses TRBV7-2 with TRBJ1-3; D is perhaps TRBD1 (6 bases). Germline assignment: CDR1 SGHTA and CDR2 FQGNSA. V was trimmed by 3 bases and J by 11 bases, leaving 14 bases between them. The length of the CDR3 is 13 residues. In DNA form, the CDR3 reads TGTGCCAGCAGCTTGAACAGGGTTACTCCCATATATTTT. The encoded protein is CASSLNRVTPIYF.

The chain couples TRBV6-1 to TRBJ1-1, with D perhaps matching TRBD1 (6 bases). The V gene lost 3 bases and the J gene lost 1 base, with 18 bases spanning the gap. Germline V gene data show CDR1 as MNHNS and CDR2 as SASEGT. This CDR3 is built from 17 residues. CDR3 loop: CASSDKAGRGGNTEAFF. CDR3 nucleotide sequence: TGTGCCAGCAGTGATAAGGCAGGCCGAGGGGGGAACACTGAAGCTTTCTTT.

V usage is TRBV7-8 and J usage is TRBJ1-1; 8 nucleotides match TRBD1. This CDR3 is built from 15 residues. Germline CDR1 is SGHVS and CDR2 is FQNEAQ. V lost 5 bases, J lost 0 bases, and 5 bases stayed unmatched. The DNA for the CDR3 is TGTGCCAGCAGCCCCCGGACAGGGATGAACACTGAAGCTTTCTTT. The encoded protein is CASSPRTGMNTEAFF.

This chain joins TRBV2 and TRBJ2-2, with D perhaps matching TRBD1 (7 bases). CDR3 length: 14 residues. Germline assignment: CDR1 SNHLY and CDR2 FYNNEI. V was pared by 7 bases and J by 5 bases, with 14 bases between. This CDR3 is CASTGGLGTGELFF. CDR3 DNA: TGTGCCAGCACAGGGGGGCTGGGGACCGGGGAGCTGTTTTTT.

This chain joins TRBV10-3 and TRBJ1-2; tentatively, D is TRBD1 (5 bases). Germline V gene sequence: CDR1 ENHRY, CDR2 SYGVKD. The CDR3 runs 11 residues. V gave up 2 bases and J gave up 9 bases, with 7 bases separating them. The CDR3: CAISEGASYTF. The CDR3 DNA reads TGTGCCATCAGTGAGGGGGCAAGCTACACCTTC.

The gene calls are TRBV5-6 and TRBJ2-1; 7 bases are a match to TRBD2. Germline trimming cut 4 bases from V and 7 bases from J; bases unmatched to any gene: 17. This CDR3 spans 17 amino acids. Germline V lookup: CDR1 SGHDT, CDR2 YYEEEE. The CDR3 loop reads CASSVRGLNSTSNEQFF. The CDR3, as DNA: TGTGCCAGCAGCGTGAGGGGACTAAATTCTACAAGTAATGAGCAGTTCTTC.

This chain links TRBV7-8 with TRBJ2-5; 7 positions agree with TRBD1. The V segment lost 3 bases and the J segment 2 bases; nucleotides outside the gene matches: 9. The CDR3 spans 16 residues. Germline V CDR1 and CDR2: SGHVS, FQNEAQ. The CDR3 DNA sequence: TGTGCCAGCAGCTTTTACGGCAGGGGGTTTCAAGAGACCCAGTACTTC. It codes for CASSFYGRGFQETQYF.

The chain has TRBV18 and TRBJ2-7, with 12 bases matching TRBD1. J was trimmed by 6 bases and V by 1 base; bases with no gene match: 4. This CDR3 spans 15 amino acids. Germline V lookup: CDR1 KGHSH, CDR2 LQKENI. For the CDR3, the DNA is TGTGCCAGCTCACCACAAGGGACAGGGGGCAGCGAGCAGTACTTC. The encoded protein is CASSPQGTGGSEQYF. Full variable domain (rest looked up from reference TRBV18 and TRBJ2-7): NAGVMQNPRHLVRRRGQEARLRCSPMKGHSHVYWYRQLPEEGLKFMVYLQKENIIDESGMPKERFSAEFPKEGPSILRIQQVVRGDSAAYFCASSPQGTGGSEQYFGPGTRLTVT.

V usage is TRBV29-1 and J usage is TRBJ2-2; 7 bases match TRBD1. Germline values: CDR1 SQVTM, CDR2 ANQGSEA. The CDR3 contains 13 residues. CDR3 loop: CGVQGTNTGELFF. The CDR3 DNA sequence: TGCGGGGTACAGGGGACGAACACCGGGGAGCTGTTTTTT.

The CDR3 loop reads CASRRNSGADTQYF. The CDR3 coding sequence is TGTGCCAGCAGGAGGAACTCAGGGGCAGATACGCAGTATTTT. V is TRBV6-5 and J is TRBJ2-3, with a possible D match to TRBD1 (6 bases). This CDR3 region has 14 residues. Germline V gene sequence: CDR1 MNHEY, CDR2 SVGAGI. The V and J ends lost 6 bases and 4 bases respectively, with 14 bases between them.

The V call is TRBV30, the J call TRBJ1-6; TRBD1 is a possible D gene (6 bases). CDR3 length: 15 residues. The germline gives CDR1 GTSNPN, CDR2 SVGIG (reference sequence). Deletions cut 5 bases from V and 5 bases from J, with 16 bases between. This CDR3 reads CAWEKFRGHNSPLHF. The DNA of the CDR3 is TGTGCCTGGGAAAAATTCAGGGGCCATAATTCACCCCTCCACTTT.

The chain combines TRBV6-5 with TRBJ2-7; 9 bases map to TRBD1. Unmatched junction bases numbered 12, after V lost 6 bases and J lost 6 bases. This CDR3 has 15 amino acids. Germline CDR1 MNHEY, CDR2 SVGAGI. DNA of the CDR3: TGTGCCAGCAGCCTTGACAGGGGGTTAGCTCGCGAGCAGTACTTC. The encoded protein is CASSLDRGLAREQYF.

This sequence joins TRBV5-4 and TRBJ2-7; D uncertain. V lost 0 bases and J lost 0, with 10 bases in between. Germline CDR1 reads SGHNT; CDR2 reads YYREEE (reference sequence). CDR3 size: 15 residues. The DNA of the CDR3 is TGTGCCAGCAGCTTGGGGGCCTTGAGCTCCTACGAGCAGTACTTC. Translating gives CASSLGALSSYEQYF.

DNA for the CDR3: TGTGCCAGCAGTGACTATGGACCAAGCGGGGTCAATGAGCAGTTCTTC. Translating it yields CASSDYGPSGVNEQFF. The chain combines TRBV6-4 with TRBJ2-1; the match to TRBD2 covers 7 bases. This CDR3 spans 16 amino acids. The ends lost 1 base at V and 6 bases at J; junction bases unmatched: 9. The germline V gene encodes CDR1 MRHNA and CDR2 SNTAGT.

This rearrangement joins TRBV4-1 to TRBJ1-2; no clear D. This CDR3 has 15 amino acids. Germline V gene lookup returns CDR1 MGHRA and CDR2 YSYEKL. Trimming took off 0 bases at V and 5 bases at J, with 13 bases between the two ends. The CDR3 sequence: CASSQDSSVAYGYTF. The CDR3 region has the DNA TGCGCCAGCAGCCAAGATAGTTCGGTTGCGTATGGCTACACCTTC.